Sequencing of this T cell receptor (beta chain) was carried out in a study of control samples from healthy donors and cancer patients. Per the germline V gene, CDR1 is KGHSH and CDR2 is LQKENI. The CDR3 totals 16 residues. V shed 6 bases, J shed 4 bases, and the junction held 7 bases outside the gene matches. Assay: immunoSEQ multiplex PCR; the TCRdb copy retains only in-frame clones and omits some. Of around 110,000 clones in the sample, about 93% were seen once. The sequenced material came from blood. V and J are TRBV18 and TRBJ2-6, with 9 positions matching TRBD1. This TCR came from a man aged 25-40 years in good health. The DNA for the CDR3 is TGTGCCAGCTCCCCGAGGACAGGGGACGGGGCCAACGTCCTGACTTTC. It is translated as CASSPRTGDGANVLTF.